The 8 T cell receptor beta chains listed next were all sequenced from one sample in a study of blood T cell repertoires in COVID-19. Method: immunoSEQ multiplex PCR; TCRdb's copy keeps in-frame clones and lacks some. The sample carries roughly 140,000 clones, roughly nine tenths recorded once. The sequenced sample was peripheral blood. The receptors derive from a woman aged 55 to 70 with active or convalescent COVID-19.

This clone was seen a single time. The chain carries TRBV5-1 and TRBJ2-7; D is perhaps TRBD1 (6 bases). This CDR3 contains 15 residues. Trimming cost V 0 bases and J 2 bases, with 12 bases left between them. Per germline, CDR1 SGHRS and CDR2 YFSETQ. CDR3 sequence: CASSLDAWGPYEQYF. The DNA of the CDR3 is TGCGCCAGCAGCTTGGACGCGTGGGGGCCCTACGAGCAGTACTTC.

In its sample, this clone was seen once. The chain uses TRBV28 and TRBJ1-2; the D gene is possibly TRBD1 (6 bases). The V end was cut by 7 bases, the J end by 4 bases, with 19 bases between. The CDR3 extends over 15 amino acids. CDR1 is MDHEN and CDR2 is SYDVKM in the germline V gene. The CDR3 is CASTRKRGSTYGYTF. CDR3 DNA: TGTGCCAGCACCAGGAAGAGGGGGTCTACCTATGGCTACACCTTC.

CDR3 in amino acids: CASRVGGAGDYGYTF. CDR3 DNA: TGTGCCAGTAGGGTAGGGGGCGCAGGGGACTATGGCTACACCTTC. The V and J genes are TRBV19 and TRBJ1-2, with 7 bases that match TRBD1. Germline V gene sequence: CDR1 LNHDA, CDR2 SQIVND (reference sequence). V trimming: 6 bases; J trimming: 3 bases; junction bases outside the gene matches: 10. CDR3 size: 15 residues.

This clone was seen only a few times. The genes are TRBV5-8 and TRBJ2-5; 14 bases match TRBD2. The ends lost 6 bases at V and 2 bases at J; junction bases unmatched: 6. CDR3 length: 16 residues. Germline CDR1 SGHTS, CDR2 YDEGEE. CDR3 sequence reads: CASIGLAGGEQETQYF. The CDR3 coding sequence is TGTGCCAGCATCGGACTAGCGGGGGGCGAACAAGAGACCCAGTACTTC.

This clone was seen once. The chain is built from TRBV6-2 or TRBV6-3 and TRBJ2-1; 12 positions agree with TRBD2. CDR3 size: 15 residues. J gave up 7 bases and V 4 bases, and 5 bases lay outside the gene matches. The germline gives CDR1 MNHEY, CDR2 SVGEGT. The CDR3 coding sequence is TGTGCCAGCAGTTCGAGCGGGACTAGCGGGAATGAGCAGTTCTTC. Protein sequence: CASSSSGTSGNEQFF.

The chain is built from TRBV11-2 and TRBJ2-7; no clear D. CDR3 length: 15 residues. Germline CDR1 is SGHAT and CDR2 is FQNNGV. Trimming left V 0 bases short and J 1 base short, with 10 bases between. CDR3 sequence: CASSLDTDVSYEQYF. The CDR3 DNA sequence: TGTGCCAGCAGCTTAGACACAGACGTGTCCTACGAGCAGTACTTC.

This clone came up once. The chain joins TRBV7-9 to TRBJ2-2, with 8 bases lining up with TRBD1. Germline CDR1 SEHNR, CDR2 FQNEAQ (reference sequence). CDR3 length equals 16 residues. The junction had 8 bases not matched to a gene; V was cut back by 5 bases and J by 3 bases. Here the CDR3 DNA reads TGTGCCAGCAGCCCCGGACAGGGATTGGACACCGGGGAGCTGTTTTTT. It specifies CASSPGQGLDTGELFF.

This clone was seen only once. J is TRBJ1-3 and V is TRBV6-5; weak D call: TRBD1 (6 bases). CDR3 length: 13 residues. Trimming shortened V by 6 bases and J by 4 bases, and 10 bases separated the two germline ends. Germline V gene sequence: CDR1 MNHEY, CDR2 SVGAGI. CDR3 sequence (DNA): TGTGCCAGCAGCCTCACAGGGGGAAACACCATATATTTT. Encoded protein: CASSLTGGNTIYF.